Following are 12 T cell receptor beta chains from one sample sequenced in a study of control samples from healthy donors and cancer patients. The method was immunoSEQ multiplex PCR; TCRdb's version includes in-frame clones alone and lacks a portion of them. The profile shows around 86,000 clones, roughly 90% of them singletons. Sequencing was performed on PBMCs. These receptors were collected from a woman aged 55-75 years with head and neck cancer.

The V gene is TRBV24-1, the J gene TRBJ2-1; unclear D gene. CDR1 is KGHDR and CDR2 is SFDVKD in the germline V gene. Trimming pared 6 bases from V and 3 bases from J, leaving 11 bases between. CDR3 length equals 14 residues. CDR3 residues: CATSFGGSYNEQFF. CDR3 in DNA: TGTGCCACCAGTTTCGGCGGAAGCTACAATGAGCAGTTCTTC.

The J gene is TRBJ2-7, the V gene TRBV19; 9 nucleotides match TRBD2. The CDR3 contains 15 residues. Germline V lookup: CDR1 LNHDA, CDR2 SQIVND (reference sequence). V gave up 6 bases and J gave up 2 bases; unmatched junction bases: 8. The CDR3 region is CASSRLAEPTYEQYF. DNA for the CDR3: TGTGCCAGTAGCCGACTAGCGGAACCAACCTACGAGCAGTACTTC.

This clone appeared a single time. The genes are TRBV27 and TRBJ2-2, with TRBD1 identical over 11 bases. CDR1 is MNHEY, CDR2 SMNVEV, per germline (reference sequence). This CDR3 contains 17 residues. The J segment lost 4 bases and the V segment lost 8 bases, leaving 12 bases of the junction unmatched. The CDR3 bases are TGTGCCAGCCAGCCGGGACAGGGGGTCGGGTTCACCGGGGAGCTGTTTTTT. Amino acids: CASQPGQGVGFTGELFF.

This clone has just one count. The genes are TRBV24-1 and TRBJ2-1; no clear D gene. The germline gives CDR1 KGHDR, CDR2 SFDVKD. V was shortened by 2 bases and J by 10 bases, with 11 bases between the two germline ends. The CDR3 totals 13 residues. The CDR3 is CATSDSGRWEQFF. The DNA for the CDR3 is TGTGCCACCAGTGATTCAGGACGGTGGGAGCAGTTCTTC.

The chain links TRBV27 to TRBJ1-2, with D unresolved. V dropped 3 bases and J dropped 7 bases, with 9 bases sitting between them. This CDR3 comprises 12 residues. Germline V gene data show CDR1 as MNHEY and CDR2 as SMNVEV (reference sequence). The CDR3 bases are TGTGCCAGCAGTTTCTCCGGAGGTGGCTACACCTTC. Translation gives CASSFSGGGYTF.

The chain uses TRBV9 and TRBJ2-3; 9 bases line up with TRBD2. This CDR3 has 15 residues. The germline V gene has CDR1 SGDLS and CDR2 YYNGEE. Trimming removed 5 bases from V and 3 bases from J; junction bases left unmatched: 7. The CDR3 sequence is CASSGSGRVTDTQYF. The CDR3 nucleotides are TGTGCCAGCAGTGGTAGCGGGAGAGTTACAGATACGCAGTATTTT.

This rearrangement joins TRBV5-1 to TRBJ2-3; TRBD2 matches at 9 bases. The CDR3 is 13 amino acids. Losses at the gene ends were 5 bases for V and 6 bases for J; bases not matched to a gene: 4. Germline V gene data show CDR1 as SGHRS and CDR2 as YFSETQ. The CDR3: CASRGSGSDTQYF. The CDR3 DNA follows: TGCGCCAGCAGAGGTAGCGGGAGTGATACGCAGTATTTT.

The DNA for the CDR3 is TGCAGCGTTGTTACAGGGGGGAACACTGAAGCTTTCTTT. Protein product: CSVVTGGNTEAFF. This chain links TRBV29-1 with TRBJ1-1; 8 nucleotides match TRBD1. Trimming cost V 4 bases and J 1 base; bases outside gene matches: 2. Germline V gene sequence: CDR1 SQVTM, CDR2 ANQGSEA. The CDR3 sequence is 13 residues long.

The chain has TRBV28 and TRBJ2-5; no clear D. This CDR3 spans 11 amino acids. Trimming took off 6 bases at V and 2 bases at J, with 4 bases between the two ends. The germline V gene has CDR1 MDHEN and CDR2 SYDVKM. Here the CDR3 reads CASRQQETQYF. The CDR3 nucleotides read TGTGCCAGCAGACAGCAAGAGACCCAGTACTTC.

The chain employs TRBV5-6 and TRBJ2-7, with 16 bases lining up with TRBD2. Germline loops: CDR1 SGHDT, CDR2 YYEEEE. The CDR3 extends over 19 amino acids. V dropped 5 bases and J dropped 3; count of bases not matched to a gene: 14. In nucleotides, the CDR3 is TGTGCCAGCAGTCAAACCGGGACTAGCGGGAGGGCTTACCACTACGAGCAGTACTTC. Residues: CASSQTGTSGRAYHYEQYF.

The V gene is TRBV6-6, the J gene TRBJ1-5; no clear D. Trimming shortened V by 0 bases and J by 7 bases, and 13 bases separated the two germline ends. CDR1 and CDR2 from the germline V gene are MNHNY and SVGAGI (reference sequence). This CDR3 has 15 residues. CDR3: CASSYSGLAKQPQHF. The CDR3, as DNA: TGTGCCAGCAGTTACTCGGGTCTCGCGAAGCAGCCCCAGCATTTT.

The chain combines TRBV19 with TRBJ1-1; 12 bases map to TRBD1. Germline trimming cut 1 base from V and 2 bases from J; bases unmatched to any gene: 8. Germline V gives CDR1 LNHDA, CDR2 SQIVND (reference sequence). This CDR3 contains 18 residues. The CDR3 nucleotides read TGTGCCAGTAGTATAGGGGTGGGGACAGGGGGCGCAAACACTGAAGCTTTCTTT. The encoded protein is CASSIGVGTGGANTEAFF.